A single sample gave rise to the 20 T cell receptor beta chains below, sequenced in a study of OX40 agonist ivuxolimab in advanced cancers. TCRdb's table, derived via immunoSEQ multiplex PCR, lists solely in-frame clones and lacks some. The sample consists of roughly 100,000 clones, over 75% of them appearing once. The starting material was CD4+ or CD8+ T cells sorted from blood, obtained in a trial of the OX40 agonist ivuxolimab. The receptor source for this set is an adult with an advanced solid tumor such as melanoma, head and neck, liver or kidney cancer.

J is TRBJ2-7 and V is TRBV5-6, with 10 bases lining up with TRBD2. V dropped 0 bases and J dropped 3; count of bases not matched to a gene: 6. The V gene's germline CDR1 is SGHDT and CDR2 YYEEEE. The length of the CDR3 is 16 residues. DNA of the CDR3: TGTGCCAGCAGCTTGGGTCTAGCGGGGGCGTACTACGAGCAGTACTTC. Translated, it gives CASSLGLAGAYYEQYF. Filled out from reference TRBV5-6 and TRBJ2-7, the complete variable domain reads DAGVTQSPTHLIKTRGQQVTLRCSPKSGHDTVSWYQQALGQGPQFIFQYYEEEERQRGNFPDRFSGHQFPNYSSELNVNALLLGDSALYLCASSLGLAGAYYEQYFGPGTRLTVT.

The CDR3 is CASSRGRDPNQPQHF. The CDR3 DNA reads TGTGCCAGTAGCCGAGGCCGGGACCCCAATCAGCCCCAGCATTTT. This rearrangement joins TRBV19 to TRBJ1-5; D might be TRBD1 (5 bases). The V gene lost 6 bases and the J gene lost 3 bases, with 15 bases spanning the gap. Germline assignment: CDR1 LNHDA and CDR2 SQIVND (reference sequence). The length of the CDR3 is 15 residues.

V and J are TRBV5-5 and TRBJ2-3, with D perhaps TRBD2 (6 bases). The V end was cut by 0 bases, the J end by 9 bases, with 26 bases between. Germline lookup yields CDR1 SGHKS and CDR2 YYEKEE (reference sequence). This CDR3 comprises 18 residues. The CDR3 reads CASSLVFRSSGVRSTQYF. In DNA form, the CDR3 reads TGTGCCAGCAGCTTGGTTTTCAGGTCCTCGGGGGTGAGGAGCACGCAGTATTTT.

The chain couples TRBV10-2 to TRBJ1-5; D might be TRBD1 (5 bases). Trimming left V 8 bases short and J 4 bases short, with 18 bases between. CDR1 WSHSY and CDR2 SAAADI come from the germline V gene. This CDR3 region has 15 residues. This CDR3 reads CASLPPGGGNQPQHF. In DNA form, the CDR3 reads TGCGCCAGCCTCCCCCCGGGGGGGGGAAATCAGCCCCAGCATTTT.

This chain joins TRBV4-2 and TRBJ2-1, with D maybe TRBD2 (6 bases). The CDR3 covers 15 residues. Deletions cut 3 bases from V and 12 bases from J, with 21 bases between. CDR1 and CDR2 from the germline V gene are LGHNA and YNFKEQ. The CDR3 sequence: CASSQAPGAPEGQFF. In DNA, the CDR3 is TGTGCCAGCAGCCAGGCTCCGGGAGCTCCAGAGGGGCAGTTCTTC.

The chain is built from TRBV11-2 and TRBJ2-7, with a weak D call TRBD1 (5 bases). The CDR3 has 13 amino acids. Trimming stripped 7 bases from V and 6 bases from J, with 16 bases between. From germline, CDR1 is SGHAT and CDR2 FQNNGV. CDR3 in DNA: TGTGCCAGCACCCCAGACAGCCGAGGCGAGCAGTACTTC. Translating it yields CASTPDSRGEQYF.

This rearrangement joins TRBV5-5 to TRBJ1-1; 7 positions match TRBD1. This CDR3 contains 16 residues. V shed 5 bases, J shed 0 bases, and the junction held 10 bases outside the gene matches. Germline-derived CDR1 and CDR2 are SGHKS and YYEKEE (reference sequence). In DNA, the CDR3 is TGTGCCAGCAGTCTTCACAGGGGACTTTTGAACACTGAAGCTTTCTTT. Its protein product is CASSLHRGLLNTEAFF.

The chain recombines TRBV6-4 with TRBJ2-7; D is unresolved. The CDR3 has 10 amino acids. Germline V gives CDR1 MRHNA, CDR2 SNTAGT. With 9 bases removed from V and 2 bases from J, the gap between germline ends came to 5 bases. Here the CDR3 DNA reads TGTGCCAGTCCGGCCTACGAGCAGTACTTC. This sequence encodes CASPAYEQYF.

The CDR3, as DNA: TGTGCCAGCAGTCCTACAGGGGGGAACACTGAAGCTTTCTTT. Translating gives CASSPTGGNTEAFF. The chain has TRBV6-6 and TRBJ1-1, with 8 bases matching TRBD1. Trimming at V came to 5 bases and at J to 1 base, leaving 3 bases not matched to a gene. This CDR3 has 14 amino acids. The germline V gene encodes CDR1 MNHNY and CDR2 SVGAGI (reference sequence).

This clone appeared a single time. This rearrangement joins TRBV4-3 to TRBJ2-1, with 10 nucleotides matching TRBD2. V trimming: 1 base; J trimming: 6 bases; junction bases outside the gene matches: 9. The CDR3 has 17 amino acids. Germline CDR1 and CDR2: LGHNA and YSLEER. The CDR3 protein is CASSQARLAGVPNEQFF. In nucleotides, the CDR3 is TGCGCCAGCAGCCAAGCCCGGCTAGCGGGGGTTCCCAATGAGCAGTTCTTC.

The V gene is TRBV4-3, the J gene TRBJ2-3; D gene unclear. The CDR3 sequence is 11 residues long. Trimming removed 2 bases at V and 6 bases at J, with 3 bases between. Germline V lookup: CDR1 LGHNA, CDR2 YSLEER. The DNA for the CDR3 is TGCGCCAGCAGCCAATCGGATACGCAGTATTTT. Amino acid sequence: CASSQSDTQYF.

This sequence joins TRBV6-1 and TRBJ1-1; the D gene is possibly TRBD1 (6 bases). V dropped 3 bases and J dropped 4 bases, with 15 bases sitting between them. Germline CDR1 MNHNS, CDR2 SASEGT. The CDR3 loop spans 15 amino acids. In DNA form, the CDR3 reads TGTGCCAGCAGTGAGGGGACAACCAGGAGCACTGAAGCTTTCTTT. Its protein is CASSEGTTRSTEAFF.

This clone was found once. The gene calls are TRBV5-4 and TRBJ2-7, with 9 positions matching TRBD2. V shed 1 base and J 3 bases; nucleotides not matched to a gene: 5. The V gene's germline CDR1 is SGHNT and CDR2 YYREEE (reference sequence). The CDR3 is made up of 15 amino acids. CDR3 sequence (DNA): TGTGCCAGCAGCTTGCCGGCGGGGGGGATCTACGAGCAGTACTTC. This codes for CASSLPAGGIYEQYF.

V usage is TRBV5-1 and J usage is TRBJ2-5; D uncertain. V lost 4 bases to trimming and J lost 2 bases, with 15 bases between them. The CDR3 runs 15 residues. CDR1 is SGHRS, CDR2 YFSETQ, per germline. The CDR3 DNA reads TGCGCCAGCAGCCCGGCCTCCAGCTATCAAGAGACCCAGTACTTC. This translates into CASSPASSYQETQYF.

The V gene is TRBV9, the J gene TRBJ1-6; D not certain. Per the germline V gene, CDR1 is SGDLS and CDR2 is YYNGEE. V lost 4 bases to trimming and J lost 6 bases, with 11 bases between them. The CDR3 totals 14 residues. CDR3 amino acids: CASSLRPVNSPLHF. DNA of the CDR3: TGTGCCAGCAGCTTGCGCCCGGTTAATTCACCCCTCCACTTT.

J is TRBJ2-1 and V is TRBV6-4; 10 positions match TRBD2. From germline, CDR1 is MRHNA and CDR2 SNTAGT. This CDR3 has 17 amino acids. Trimming took 6 bases from V and 4 from J; bases not matched to a gene: 12. CDR3 DNA sequence: TGTGCCAGCAGCGCTTTCCCCCTAGCGGGGGCTTACAATGAGCAGTTCTTC. It encodes CASSAFPLAGAYNEQFF.

Here the CDR3 reads CAWSVRGARGNEQFF. The CDR3 coding sequence is TGTGCCTGGAGTGTACGGGGGGCCCGTGGGAATGAGCAGTTCTTC. This chain links TRBV30 with TRBJ2-1, with TRBD2 as a possible D gene (7 bases). This CDR3 is 15 amino acids long. Trimming shortened V by 0 bases and J by 7 bases, and 16 bases separated the two germline ends. Looked up from germline, CDR1 is GTSNPN and CDR2 is SVGIG (reference sequence).

The V gene is TRBV21-1, the J gene TRBJ1-5; TRBD1 is the table's D call, not checked against the DNA. TRBV21-1 is a pseudogene. This CDR3 has 17 amino acids. CDR3 region: CASSFIQGPRGNQPQHF. CDR3 sequence (DNA): TGTGCCAGCAGCTTTATTCAGGGGCCTAGGGGCAATCAGCCCCAGCATTTT.

The chain combines TRBV16 with TRBJ2-7; D remains ambiguous. The CDR3 loop spans 14 amino acids. The V end was cut by 2 bases, the J end by 6 bases, with 14 bases between. CDR1 is KGHSY, CDR2 FQNENV, per germline. CDR3 DNA: TGTGCCAGCAGCCAACATTTTCAAGGTTCCGAGCAGTACTTC. This gives the protein CASSQHFQGSEQYF.

The chain has TRBV5-6 and TRBJ1-1, with D possibly TRBD1 on 5 matching bases. This CDR3 contains 15 residues. V lost 6 bases to trimming and J lost 0 bases, with 15 bases between them. Germline V gives CDR1 SGHDT, CDR2 YYEEEE. CDR3 loop: CASIPRVLMNTEAFF. CDR3 nucleotide sequence: TGTGCCAGCATCCCCAGGGTGCTTATGAACACTGAAGCTTTCTTT.